This T cell receptor beta chain was recovered during a study of T-cell memory formation after mild COVID-19. Study background: TCR clusters were largely donor specific.

The V end lost 1 base, the J end lost 1 base, and 5 bases lay between the germline ends. Germline V gene lookup returns CDR1 SGHRS and CDR2 YFSETQ. This CDR3 is 13 amino acids long. Study results and caveats: Mostly located in CM and EM were contracting CD4+ clones, with contracting CD8+ clones located in EMRA. Clones from the second wave (peaking day 37) had unconfirmed SARS-CoV-2 specificity.

TCRdb re-analysed the 5' RACE reads in MiXCR, keeping a single row per CDR3 protein. The data hold roughly 250,000 distinct CDR3 sequences, with 16% observed a single time. Concerning this clonotype itself: Its matching antigen is unknown.

Sequencing input: PBMCs or a T cell subset sorted from them (not recorded which). The receptor was derived from a man younger than 35 who had mild COVID-19 (a few samples of this study predate the infection). Cell type and time point are not known. This chain connects TRBV5-1 to TRBJ2-5; the D is unclear. The CDR3 reads CASSLSAQETQYF. CDR3 sequence (DNA): TGCGCCAGCAGCTTGTCAGCCCAAGAGACCCAGTACTTC.